Listed here is a single T cell receptor beta chain. The antigen is unknown. These data originate in a study of identical twins. Study-wide results and limits: Within cord blood, abundant beta clonotypes carried fewer insertions, but memory repertoires showed no such trend. Out-of-frame alpha sequences shared by twins were enriched for low generation probability.

The authors used template switching to add a universal primer site and gave cDNA unique molecular identifiers. TCRdb passed the 5' RACE reads through MiXCR, listing each CDR3 protein once. The sample yields a few hundred thousand distinct CDR3 sequences, around 15% seen once. The germline gives CDR1 SEHNR, CDR2 FQNEAQ (reference sequence). The CDR3 covers 14 residues. V lost 3 bases and J lost 5, with 13 bases in between. With no exceptions, donors were healthy Caucasians. These data also featured in a second study, about yellow fever vaccine responses in identical twins.

This rearrangement joins TRBV7-9 to TRBJ1-2; D remains unclear. The sequence was obtained from a woman aged 18-35 years in good health. The sequencing sample was made of CD4+ T cells sorted from blood. CDR3 nucleotide sequence: TGTGCCAGCAGCTTTGTCGCGACACCATATGGCTACACCTTC. This sequence encodes CASSFVATPYGYTF.